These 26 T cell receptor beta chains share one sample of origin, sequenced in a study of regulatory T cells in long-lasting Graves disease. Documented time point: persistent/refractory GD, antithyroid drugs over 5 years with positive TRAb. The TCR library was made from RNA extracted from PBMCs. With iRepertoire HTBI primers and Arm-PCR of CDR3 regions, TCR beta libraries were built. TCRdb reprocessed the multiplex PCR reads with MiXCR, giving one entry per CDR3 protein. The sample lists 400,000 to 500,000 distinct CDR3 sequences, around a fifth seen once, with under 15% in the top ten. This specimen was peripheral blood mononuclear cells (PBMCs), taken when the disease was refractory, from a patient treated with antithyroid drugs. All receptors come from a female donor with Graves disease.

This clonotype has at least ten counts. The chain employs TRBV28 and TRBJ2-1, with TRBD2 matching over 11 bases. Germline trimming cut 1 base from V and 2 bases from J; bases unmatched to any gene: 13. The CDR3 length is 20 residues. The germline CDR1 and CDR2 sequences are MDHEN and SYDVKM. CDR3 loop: CASSLSWGASGRLTYNEQFF. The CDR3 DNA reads TGTGCCAGCAGTTTATCCTGGGGGGCTAGCGGGAGGCTTACCTACAATGAGCAGTTCTTC.

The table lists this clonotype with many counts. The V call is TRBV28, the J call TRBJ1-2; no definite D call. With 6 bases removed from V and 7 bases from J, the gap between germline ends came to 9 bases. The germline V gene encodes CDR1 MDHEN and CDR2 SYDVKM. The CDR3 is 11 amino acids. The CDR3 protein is CASSFGSGYTF. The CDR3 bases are TGTGCCAGCAGCTTCGGGTCTGGCTACACCTTC.

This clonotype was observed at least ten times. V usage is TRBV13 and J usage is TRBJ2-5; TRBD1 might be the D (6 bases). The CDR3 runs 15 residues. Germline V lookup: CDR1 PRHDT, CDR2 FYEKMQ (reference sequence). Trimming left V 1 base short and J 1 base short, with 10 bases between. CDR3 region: CASSLVRTVQETQYF. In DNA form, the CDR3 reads TGTGCCAGCAGCTTAGTTCGGACAGTCCAAGAGACCCAGTACTTC.

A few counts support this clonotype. As DNA, the CDR3 is TGCAGTGCTAGACCCCAGGGGTTGGGGTCCATAGACTACAATGAGCAGTTCTTC. The encoded protein is CSARPQGLGSIDYNEQFF. V is TRBV20-1 and J is TRBJ2-1; TRBD1 is a possible D gene (6 bases). Trimming cost V 2 bases and J 3 bases, with 23 bases left between them. Germline values: CDR1 DFQATT, CDR2 SNEGSKA (reference sequence). This CDR3 is 18 amino acids long.

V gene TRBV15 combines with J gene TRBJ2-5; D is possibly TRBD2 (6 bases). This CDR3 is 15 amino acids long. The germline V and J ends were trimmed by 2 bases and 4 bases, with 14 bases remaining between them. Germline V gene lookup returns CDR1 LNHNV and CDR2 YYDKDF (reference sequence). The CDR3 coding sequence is TGTGCCACCAGCAGACACCTGGGGGGTGGAGAGACCCAGTACTTC. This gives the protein CATSRHLGGGETQYF.

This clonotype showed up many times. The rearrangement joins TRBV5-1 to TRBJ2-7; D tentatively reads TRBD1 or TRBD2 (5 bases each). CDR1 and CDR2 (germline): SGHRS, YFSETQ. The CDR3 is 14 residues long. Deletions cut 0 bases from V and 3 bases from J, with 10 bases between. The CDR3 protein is CASSLGDGGYEQYF. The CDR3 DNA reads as TGCGCCAGCAGCTTGGGGGACGGTGGCTACGAGCAGTACTTC.

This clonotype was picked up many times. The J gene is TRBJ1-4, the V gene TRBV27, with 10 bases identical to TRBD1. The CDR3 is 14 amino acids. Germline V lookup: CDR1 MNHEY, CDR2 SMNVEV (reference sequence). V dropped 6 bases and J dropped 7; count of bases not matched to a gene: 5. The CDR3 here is CASRGDRGGEKLFF. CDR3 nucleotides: TGTGCCAGCAGAGGGGACAGGGGCGGTGAAAAACTGTTTTTT.

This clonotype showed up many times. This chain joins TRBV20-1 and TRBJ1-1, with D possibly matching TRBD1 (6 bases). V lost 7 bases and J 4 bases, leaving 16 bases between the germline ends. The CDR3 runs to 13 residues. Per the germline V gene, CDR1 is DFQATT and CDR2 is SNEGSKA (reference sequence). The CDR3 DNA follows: TGCAGTGTGTCTGGGCAGGGGAGCACTGAAGCTTTCTTT. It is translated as CSVSGQGSTEAFF.

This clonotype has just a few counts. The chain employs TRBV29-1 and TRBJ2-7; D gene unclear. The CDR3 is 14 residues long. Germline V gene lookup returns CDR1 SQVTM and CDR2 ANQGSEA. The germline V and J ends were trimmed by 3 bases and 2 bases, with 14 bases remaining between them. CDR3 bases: TGCAGCGTTGAGACACTGGGGAAGGCCTACGAGCAGTACTTC. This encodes CSVETLGKAYEQYF.

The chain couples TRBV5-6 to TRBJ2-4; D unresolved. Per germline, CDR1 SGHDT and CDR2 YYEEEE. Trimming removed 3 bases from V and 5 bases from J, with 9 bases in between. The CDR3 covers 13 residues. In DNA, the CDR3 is TGTGCCAGCAGCTCGGACCTAGAAAACATTCAGTACTTC. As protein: CASSSDLENIQYF.

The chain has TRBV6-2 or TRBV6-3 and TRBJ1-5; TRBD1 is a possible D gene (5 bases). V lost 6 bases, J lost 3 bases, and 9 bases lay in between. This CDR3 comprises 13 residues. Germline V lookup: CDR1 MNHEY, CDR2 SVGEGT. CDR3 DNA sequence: TGTGCCAGCAGAAATGGGGCCAATCAGCCCCAGCATTTT. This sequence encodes CASRNGANQPQHF.

The CDR3 DNA reads as TGTGCCAGCAGCTTAGCGGGGGCGTCGAGGGATACGCAGTATTTT. Protein: CASSLAGASRDTQYF. The chain combines TRBV7-9 with TRBJ2-3; D is perhaps TRBD1 (6 bases). The V gene's germline CDR1 is SEHNR and CDR2 FQNEAQ (reference sequence). The CDR3 loop spans 15 amino acids. The V gene lost 0 bases and the J gene lost 6 bases, with 13 bases spanning the gap.

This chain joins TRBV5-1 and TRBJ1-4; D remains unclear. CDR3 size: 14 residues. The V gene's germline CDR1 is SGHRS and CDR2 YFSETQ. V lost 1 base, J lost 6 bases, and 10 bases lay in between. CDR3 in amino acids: CASSLRRVDEKLFF. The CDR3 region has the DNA TGCGCCAGCAGCTTGCGTCGGGTGGATGAAAAACTGTTTTTT. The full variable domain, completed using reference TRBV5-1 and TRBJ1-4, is KAGVTQTPRYLIKTRGQQVTLSCSPISGHRSVSWYQQTPGQGLQFLFEYFSETQRNKGNFPGRFSGRQFSNSRSEMNVSTLELGDSALYLCASSLRRVDEKLFFGSGTQLSVL.

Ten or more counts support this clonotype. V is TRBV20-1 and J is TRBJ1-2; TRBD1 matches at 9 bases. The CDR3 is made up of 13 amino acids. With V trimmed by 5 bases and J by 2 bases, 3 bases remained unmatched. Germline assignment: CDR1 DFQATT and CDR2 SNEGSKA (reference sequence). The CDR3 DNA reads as TGCAGTGCTCCCGGACAGGGGAACTATGGCTACACCTTC. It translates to CSAPGQGNYGYTF.

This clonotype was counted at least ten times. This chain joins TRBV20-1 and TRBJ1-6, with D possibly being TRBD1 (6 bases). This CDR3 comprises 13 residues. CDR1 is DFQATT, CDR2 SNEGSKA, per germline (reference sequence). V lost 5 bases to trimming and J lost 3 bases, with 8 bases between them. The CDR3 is CSAQGGYNSPLHF. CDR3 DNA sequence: TGCAGTGCTCAAGGGGGCTATAATTCACCCCTCCACTTT.

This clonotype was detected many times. The CDR3 nucleotides are TGTGCCAGCAGCTTAAGGGCCCAGGGAGCCGGTCAGCCCCAGCATTTT. Encoded protein: CASSLRAQGAGQPQHF. The chain has TRBV7-2 and TRBJ1-5, with D tentatively TRBD1 (5 bases). Trimming took 2 bases from V and 6 from J, leaving 17 bases between them. The CDR3 has 16 amino acids. Germline CDR1 is SGHTA and CDR2 is FQGNSA. Combining the CDR3 with reference TRBV7-2 and TRBJ1-5 gives the whole variable domain GAGVSQSPSNKVTEKGKDVELRCDPISGHTALYWYRQSLGQGLEFLIYFQGNSAPDKSGLPSDRFSAERTGGSVSTLTIQRTQQEDSAVYLCASSLRAQGAGQPQHFGDGTRLSIL.

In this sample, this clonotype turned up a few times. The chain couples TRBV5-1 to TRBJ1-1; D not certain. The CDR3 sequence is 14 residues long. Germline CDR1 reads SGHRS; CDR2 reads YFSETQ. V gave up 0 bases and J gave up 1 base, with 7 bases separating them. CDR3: CASSLELGNTEAFF. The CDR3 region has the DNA TGCGCCAGCAGCTTGGAACTTGGGAACACTGAAGCTTTCTTT.

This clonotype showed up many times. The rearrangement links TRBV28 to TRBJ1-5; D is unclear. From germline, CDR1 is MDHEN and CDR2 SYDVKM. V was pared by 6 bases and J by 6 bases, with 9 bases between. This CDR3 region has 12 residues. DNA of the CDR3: TGTGCCAGCAGAAATCTCGGTCAGCCCCAGCATTTT. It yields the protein CASRNLGQPQHF.

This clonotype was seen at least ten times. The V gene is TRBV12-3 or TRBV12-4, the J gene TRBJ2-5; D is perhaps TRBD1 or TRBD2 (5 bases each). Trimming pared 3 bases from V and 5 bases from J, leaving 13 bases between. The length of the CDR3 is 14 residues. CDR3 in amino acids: CASSFGGGVETQYF. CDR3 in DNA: TGTGCCAGCAGTTTTGGGGGTGGGGTTGAGACCCAGTACTTC.

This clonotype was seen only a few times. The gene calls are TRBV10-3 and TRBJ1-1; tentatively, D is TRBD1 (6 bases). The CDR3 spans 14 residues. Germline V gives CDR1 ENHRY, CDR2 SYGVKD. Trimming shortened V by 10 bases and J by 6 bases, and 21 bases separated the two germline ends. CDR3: CATAGAAAGAEAFF. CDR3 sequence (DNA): TGTGCCACTGCAGGGGCCGCCGCGGGCGCTGAAGCTTTCTTT.

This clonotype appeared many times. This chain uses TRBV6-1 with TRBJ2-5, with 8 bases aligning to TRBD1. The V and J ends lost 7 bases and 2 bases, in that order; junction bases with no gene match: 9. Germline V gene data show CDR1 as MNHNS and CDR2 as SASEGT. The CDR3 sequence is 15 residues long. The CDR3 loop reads CASIIWTGRQETQYF. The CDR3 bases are TGTGCCAGCATTATATGGACAGGGCGGCAAGAGACCCAGTACTTC.

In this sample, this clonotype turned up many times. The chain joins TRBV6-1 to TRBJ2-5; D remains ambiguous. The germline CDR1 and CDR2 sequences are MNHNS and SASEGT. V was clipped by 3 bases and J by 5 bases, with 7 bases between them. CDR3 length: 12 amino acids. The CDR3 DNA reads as TGTGCCAGCAGTGATTCGTGGGAGACCCAGTACTTC. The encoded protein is CASSDSWETQYF.

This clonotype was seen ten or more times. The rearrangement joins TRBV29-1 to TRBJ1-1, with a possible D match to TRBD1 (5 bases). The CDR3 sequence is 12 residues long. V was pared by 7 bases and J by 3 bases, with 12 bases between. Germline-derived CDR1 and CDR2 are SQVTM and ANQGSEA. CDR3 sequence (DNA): TGCAGCGCCGGGGCAGGGCACACTGAAGCTTTCTTT. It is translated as CSAGAGHTEAFF.

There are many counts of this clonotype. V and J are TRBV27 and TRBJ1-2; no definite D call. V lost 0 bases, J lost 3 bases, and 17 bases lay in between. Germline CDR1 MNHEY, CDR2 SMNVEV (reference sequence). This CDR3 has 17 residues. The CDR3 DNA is TGTGCCAGCAGTTTATCGCCGAAGTATTCCGAGCACTATGGCTACACCTTC. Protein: CASSLSPKYSEHYGYTF.

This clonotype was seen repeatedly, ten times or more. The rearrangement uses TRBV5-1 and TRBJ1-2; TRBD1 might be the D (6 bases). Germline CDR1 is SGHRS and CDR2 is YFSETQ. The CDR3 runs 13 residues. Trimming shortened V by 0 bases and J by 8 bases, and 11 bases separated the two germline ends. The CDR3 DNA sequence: TGCGCCAGCAGCTTGGAATGGGGGACAGGCTACACCTTC. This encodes CASSLEWGTGYTF.

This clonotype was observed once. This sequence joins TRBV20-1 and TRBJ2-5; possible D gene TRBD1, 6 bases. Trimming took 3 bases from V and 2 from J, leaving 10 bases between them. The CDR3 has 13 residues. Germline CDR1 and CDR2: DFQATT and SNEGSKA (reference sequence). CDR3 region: CSARRGWQETQYF. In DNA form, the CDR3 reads TGCAGTGCTAGGAGGGGGTGGCAAGAGACCCAGTACTTC.